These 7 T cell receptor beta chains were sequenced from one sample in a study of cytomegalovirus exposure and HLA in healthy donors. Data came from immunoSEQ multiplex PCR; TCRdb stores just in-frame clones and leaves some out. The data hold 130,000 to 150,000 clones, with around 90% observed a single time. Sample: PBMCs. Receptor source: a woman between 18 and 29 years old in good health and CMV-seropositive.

Here the CDR3 DNA reads TGTGCCAGCAGCAACATCCGGGACAGGGTGTACCAAGAGACCCAGTACTTC. It codes for CASSNIRDRVYQETQYF. The chain carries TRBV11-3 and TRBJ2-5; TRBD1 aligns across 9 bases. Germline CDR1 is SGHNT and CDR2 is YENEEA. The CDR3 has 17 amino acids. With 5 bases clipped from V and 0 bases from J, the junction kept 10 bases outside the gene matches.

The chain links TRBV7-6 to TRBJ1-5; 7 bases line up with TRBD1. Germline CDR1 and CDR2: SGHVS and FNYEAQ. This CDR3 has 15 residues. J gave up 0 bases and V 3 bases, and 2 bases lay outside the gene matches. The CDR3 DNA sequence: TGTGCCAGCAGCTTCGGGACAGATAGCAATCAGCCCCAGCATTTT. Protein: CASSFGTDSNQPQHF.

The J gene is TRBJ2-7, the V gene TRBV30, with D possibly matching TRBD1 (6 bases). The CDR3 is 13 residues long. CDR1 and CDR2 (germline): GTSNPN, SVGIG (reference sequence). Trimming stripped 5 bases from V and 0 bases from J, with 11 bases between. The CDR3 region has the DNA TGTGCCTGGGATAGGGACATCTCCTACGAGCAGTACTTC. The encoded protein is CAWDRDISYEQYF.

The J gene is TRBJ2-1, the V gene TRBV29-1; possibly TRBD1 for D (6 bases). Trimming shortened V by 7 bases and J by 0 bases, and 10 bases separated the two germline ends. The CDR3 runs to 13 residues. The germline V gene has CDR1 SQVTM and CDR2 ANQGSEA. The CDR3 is CSGGQSSYNEQFF. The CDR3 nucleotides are TGCAGCGGCGGACAGAGCTCCTACAATGAGCAGTTCTTC.

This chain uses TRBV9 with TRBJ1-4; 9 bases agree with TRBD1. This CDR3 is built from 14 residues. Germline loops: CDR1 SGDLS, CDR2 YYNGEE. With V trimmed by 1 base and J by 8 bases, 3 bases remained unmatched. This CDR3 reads CASSVLDRGEKLFF. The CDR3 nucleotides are TGTGCCAGCAGCGTACTGGACAGGGGCGAAAAACTGTTTTTT.

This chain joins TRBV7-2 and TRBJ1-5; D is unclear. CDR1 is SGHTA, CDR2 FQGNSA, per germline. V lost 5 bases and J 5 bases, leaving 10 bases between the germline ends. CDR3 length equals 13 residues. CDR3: CASSVAGHQPQHF. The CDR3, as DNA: TGTGCCAGCAGCGTCGCGGGCCATCAGCCCCAGCATTTT.

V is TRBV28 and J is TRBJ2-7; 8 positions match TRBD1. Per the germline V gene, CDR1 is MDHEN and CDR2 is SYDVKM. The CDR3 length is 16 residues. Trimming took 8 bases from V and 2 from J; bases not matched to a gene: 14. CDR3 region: CASFPPDRVGTYEQYF. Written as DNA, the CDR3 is TGTGCCAGCTTCCCCCCGGACAGGGTCGGGACCTACGAGCAGTACTTC. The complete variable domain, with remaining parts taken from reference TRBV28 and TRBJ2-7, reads DVKVTQSSRYLVKRTGEKVFLECVQDMDHENMFWYRQDPGLGLRLIYFSYDVKMKEKGDIPEGYSVSREKKERFSLILESASTNQTSMYLCASFPPDRVGTYEQYFGPGTRLTVT.